Listed below are T cell receptor beta chains from one sample, sequenced in a study of CD4 T cells in relation to SARS-CoV-2 and coronaviruses. This table comes from immunoSEQ multiplex PCR, and its TCRdb copy is limited to in-frame clones, with some not included. The table shows about 24,000 clones, with around 74% occurring only once. Their specific antigens are unknown. The sequenced sample was CD4+ T cells from PBMCs, cultured in vitro. These receptor sequences come from a human donor in good health. Both conserved end residues are part of each CDR3. Fields, in order: D gene, V gene, J gene, clone size, CDR3 protein, CDR3 DNA. The D gene is left open where the match is weak. Only some rows state a clone size, as once, few, many or a class for expanded clones.

d_call: TRBD2; v_call: TRBV5-1; j_call: TRBJ2-7; clone_size: -; cdr3_aa: CASMVTSGRFSYEQYF; cdr3_nt: TGCGCCAGCATGGTTACTAGCGGGAGGTTCTCCTACGAGCAGTACTTC
d_call: -; v_call: TRBV25-1; j_call: TRBJ2-2; clone_size: few; cdr3_aa: CASTRGAGELFF; cdr3_nt: TGTGCCAGCACTCGGGGCGCCGGGGAGCTGTTTTTT
d_call: -; v_call: TRBV27; j_call: TRBJ1-1; clone_size: -; cdr3_aa: CASSPSDNTREAFF; cdr3_nt: TGTGCCAGCAGTCCCTCTGATAACACCAGAGAAGCTTTCTTT
d_call: -; v_call: TRBV20-1; j_call: TRBJ1-3; clone_size: -; cdr3_aa: CSARGGNTIYF; cdr3_nt: TGCAGTGCTAGAGGTGGAAACACCATATATTTT
d_call: -; v_call: TRBV5-1; j_call: TRBJ1-2; clone_size: -; cdr3_aa: CASSLALDRFNYGYTF; cdr3_nt: TGCGCCAGCAGCTTGGCCCTGGACAGATTTAACTATGGCTACACCTTC
d_call: -; v_call: TRBV7-9; j_call: TRBJ1-2; clone_size: -; cdr3_aa: CASSPRGGISINYGYTF; cdr3_nt: TGTGCCAGCAGTCCTAGGGGGGGGATATCGATAAACTATGGCTACACCTTC
d_call: TRBD1; v_call: TRBV18; j_call: TRBJ1-2; clone_size: -; cdr3_aa: CASSPGTDVNYTF; cdr3_nt: TGTGCCAGCTCACCCGGGACAGATGTAAACTACACCTTC
d_call: -; v_call: TRBV5-1; j_call: TRBJ2-7; clone_size: few; cdr3_aa: CASSLGGNSYEQYF; cdr3_nt: TGCGCCAGCAGCTTGGGCGGGAACTCCTACGAGCAGTACTTC
d_call: -; v_call: TRBV5-1; j_call: TRBJ2-1; clone_size: -; cdr3_aa: CASSLVLLNEQFF; cdr3_nt: TGCGCCAGCAGCTTGGTCCTCCTCAATGAGCAGTTCTTC
d_call: -; v_call: TRBV10-1; j_call: TRBJ2-5; clone_size: -; cdr3_aa: CASSESRGEETQYF; cdr3_nt: TGCGCCAGCAGTGAGTCGAGAGGAGAAGAGACCCAGTACTTC
d_call: -; v_call: TRBV5-1; j_call: TRBJ2-3; clone_size: -; cdr3_aa: CASTLEGRRTDTQYF; cdr3_nt: TGCGCCAGCACTTTGGAGGGGCGACGCACAGATACGCAGTATTTT
d_call: -; v_call: TRBV5-6; j_call: TRBJ1-5; clone_size: -; cdr3_aa: CASSLGQSNQPQHF; cdr3_nt: TGTGCCAGCAGCTTGGGACAGAGCAATCAGCCCCAGCATTTT
d_call: -; v_call: TRBV7-9; j_call: TRBJ2-7; clone_size: -; cdr3_aa: CASSSSGPGEQYF; cdr3_nt: TGTGCCAGCAGCTCGTCAGGACCAGGCGAGCAGTACTTC
d_call: -; v_call: TRBV6-6; j_call: TRBJ1-5; clone_size: -; cdr3_aa: CASSYFSQPQHF; cdr3_nt: TGTGCCAGCAGTTACTTTAGCCAGCCCCAGCATTTT
d_call: -; v_call: TRBV9; j_call: TRBJ2-5; clone_size: -; cdr3_aa: CASSAGDRAQETQYF; cdr3_nt: TGTGCCAGCAGCGCGGGGGATAGAGCGCAAGAGACCCAGTACTTC
d_call: -; v_call: TRBV9; j_call: TRBJ1-5; clone_size: once; cdr3_aa: CASSVGISNQPQHF; cdr3_nt: TGTGCCAGCAGCGTAGGGATAAGCAATCAGCCCCAGCATTTT
d_call: -; v_call: TRBV4-2; j_call: TRBJ1-4; clone_size: once; cdr3_aa: CASSQDPTGPHTNEKLFF; cdr3_nt: TGTGCCAGCAGCCAAGATCCTACAGGGCCGCACACTAATGAAAAACTGTTTTTT